This T cell receptor (beta chain) was sequenced in a study of a mutant IDH1 vaccine in newly diagnosed glioma (dated by TCRdb to the early 2020s). Broadly, across the study: Of the roughly 34 treated patients, about 62% were male and approximately 38% were female, and a mean age of roughly 40 years was recorded. Before enrollment, most patients had been given radiochemotherapy with temozolomide as standard therapy, while the rest had received either radiotherapy alone or temozolomide alone. Peripheral blood was collected at six visits: V03 (baseline), V05, V07, V10, V12 and V13. Longitudinal TCRB deep sequencing was done for 25 treated patients, wherever samples were available for exploratory analyses. Overall study results and their limits: According to the authors, sample limitations meant that analyses of patient blood samples could not be reproduced. Across multiple MHC alleles, vaccine-induced immune responses were seen in 90% to 95% of patients. Selection of PBMC samples for TCRB deep sequencing was based on availability. Pseudoprogression appeared unrelated to alterations in the top peripheral T cell clonotypes detected by TCRB sequencing.

For this clone: Its antigen has not been determined. Qualities for individual bases were not recorded, and no much larger clone is one base off.

The library was made by the immunoSEQ multiplex PCR assay. Rearranged TCR beta chain sequences were amplified with the hsTCRB Kit following the manufacturer's protocol. TCRB libraries were sequenced on an Illumina MiSeq. Processing in the source paper ran as follows. The kit vendor's proprietary platform handled demultiplexing, trimming and gene mapping. TCRdb took over this immuneACCESS table, retaining in-frame rearrangements with V and J assigned. Such tables are incomplete; in checked studies, under half of the missing clones stem from an unresolved V gene, and the remainder is unexplained. V and J calls and clone size are given by that table; D and trimming were obtained from the DNA. The sample data list roughly 50,000 clones, and roughly 80% of these were observed just once. The ten most abundant clones make up around 21% of the sample. The time point label, as the study defines it: baseline, week 1 (first vaccination visit). The sample's treatment or condition label is to be understood as: pre-vaccination baseline after standard-of-care therapy. Newly diagnosed WHO grade 3 or 4 IDH1-mutant astrocytomas showing loss of nuclear ATRX were present in the donors. The samples were drawn from NOA16, a multicentre, single-arm, open-label phase I trial in Germany that tested a mutant IDH1 peptide vaccine in humans for the first time. For immunogenicity testing, the blood drawn at visit V03 was used as the baseline sample. Genomic DNA for TCRB sequencing was extracted from EDTA blood using the DNeasy Blood and Tissue Kit.

Including cysteine and phenylalanine, the CDR3 has 16 amino acids. Only the CDR3 part of the read is kept: 48 bases, read in frame from the first base. Trimming costs V 0 bases and J 0 bases, and their ends lie 8 bases apart. The germline V gene gives CDR1 as LGHNA and CDR2 as YSLEER. The TCR originated in a man aged 18 to 29 with glioma. Recombination linked TRBV4-3 to TRBJ1-4; there is no confident call for the D gene. The starting material was PBMCs, obtained from a glioma patient treated with radiotherapy, temozolomide or both. The CDR3 protein is CASSQDARTTNEKLFF. The DNA sequence is given as TGCGCCAGCAGCCAAGATGCACGGACAACTAATGAAAAACTGTTTTTT.